This T cell receptor (beta chain) originates from a study of cytomegalovirus exposure and HLA in healthy donors. Study-wide results and caveats: Rates of TCR association differed by HLA locus in a later analysis, with DRB1 highest and HLA-C lowest. A later analysis reported that several of the most significant clusters appeared to be linked to common viral pathogens, among them Epstein-Barr virus.

Germline V lookup: CDR1 SGHNT, CDR2 YENEEA. This CDR3 has 15 residues. The V gene end was trimmed by 1 base and the J gene end by 4 bases; junction bases not matched to a gene: 3. It was with 60 Vbeta and 13 Jbeta primers that the PCR ran. Sequencing was performed with immunoSEQ multiplex PCR; in TCRdb, only in-frame clones are kept and a portion is missing. The table has roughly 150,000 clones, about 70% seen once. With regard to this clone: The antigen remains undetermined.

V and J are TRBV11-3 and TRBJ2-1, with 8 bases fitting TRBD1. Source material: PBMCs. This TCR was recovered from a man aged 40-55 years in good health and CMV-seronegative. The CDR3 coding sequence is TGTGCCAGCAGCTTAGCCACAGGGGGTTACAATGAGCAGTTCTTC. Translation gives CASSLATGGYNEQFF.